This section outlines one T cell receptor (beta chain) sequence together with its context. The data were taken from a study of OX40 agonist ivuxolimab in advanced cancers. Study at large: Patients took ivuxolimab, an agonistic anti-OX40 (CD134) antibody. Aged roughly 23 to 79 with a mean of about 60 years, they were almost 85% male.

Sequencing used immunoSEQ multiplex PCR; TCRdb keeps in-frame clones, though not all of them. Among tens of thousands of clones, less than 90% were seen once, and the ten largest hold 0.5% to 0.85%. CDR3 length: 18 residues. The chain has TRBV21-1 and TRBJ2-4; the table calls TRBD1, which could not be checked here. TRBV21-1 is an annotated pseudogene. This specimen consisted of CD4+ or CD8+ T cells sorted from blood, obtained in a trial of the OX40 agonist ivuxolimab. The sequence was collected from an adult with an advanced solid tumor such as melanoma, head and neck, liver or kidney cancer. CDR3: CASSKSRLLIQGWDIQYF. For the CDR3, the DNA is TGTGCCAGCAGCAAATCACGGCTGTTAATACAGGGGTGGGACATTCAGTACTTC.